Following are 20 T cell receptor beta chains from one sample sequenced in a study of Ad26.COV2.S vaccination and SARS-CoV-2 variants. Stated treatment: 15 to 20 received Ad26.COV2.S at low or high dose, single or two shots; roughly five received placebo; per-sample allocation not given. After the first vaccine or placebo injection, samples were drawn on day 63. Using immunoSEQ multiplex PCR, the repertoire was profiled, and TCRdb retains in-frame clones only, with some absent. The sample lists about 400,000 clones, 88% occurring once. Sequencing was performed on peripheral blood, taken in a trial of Ad26.COV2.S vaccine versus placebo. The receptors shown here come from a person between 18 and 60 years old who received the Ad26.COV2.S COVID-19 vaccine or a placebo.

This chain joins TRBV5-4 and TRBJ1-1; D unresolved. From germline, CDR1 is SGHNT and CDR2 YYREEE (reference sequence). The CDR3 is 15 residues long. V dropped 0 bases and J dropped 2 bases, with 11 bases sitting between them. The CDR3 DNA reads as TGTGCCAGCAGCTTGGGTTTCACAGTAAACACTGAAGCTTTCTTT. It yields the protein CASSLGFTVNTEAFF.

The chain carries TRBV9 and TRBJ2-1; 10 nucleotides match TRBD2. The ends lost 1 base at V and 8 bases at J; junction bases unmatched: 9. The CDR3 runs to 16 residues. Looked up from germline, CDR1 is SGDLS and CDR2 is YYNGEE. CDR3 DNA: TGTGCCAGCAGCGTAACAGCGGGGGGGCCGTGGGATGAGCAGTTCTTC. As protein: CASSVTAGGPWDEQFF.

The V call is TRBV7-6, the J call TRBJ2-5; no reliable D call. V lost 2 bases, J lost 1 base, and 11 bases lay in between. The CDR3 has 15 residues. The germline V gene encodes CDR1 SGHVS and CDR2 FNYEAQ. Here the CDR3 reads CASSLTFRPQETQYF. The CDR3 region has the DNA TGTGCCAGCAGCTTAACCTTTCGGCCCCAAGAGACCCAGTACTTC.

This clone appeared many times. The J gene is TRBJ1-2, the V gene TRBV2; no clear D. This CDR3 is built from 12 residues. Germline V gives CDR1 SNHLY, CDR2 FYNNEI. V shed 2 bases and J shed 4 bases, with 5 bases lying between them. The CDR3: CASSETSYGYTF. In DNA, the CDR3 is TGTGCCAGCAGTGAAACCTCCTATGGCTACACCTTC.

This sequence joins TRBV10-2 and TRBJ2-1; D is unresolved. This CDR3 comprises 14 residues. Trimming shortened V by 4 bases and J by 4 bases, and 11 bases separated the two germline ends. Germline V gene sequence: CDR1 WSHSY, CDR2 SAAADI. CDR3 nucleotide sequence: TGCGCCAGCAGTGGGCTAGGGTCATACAATGAGCAGTTCTTC. Protein product: CASSGLGSYNEQFF.

This chain links TRBV6-2 or TRBV6-3 with TRBJ1-2; weak D call: TRBD1 (5 bases). Germline CDR1 is MNHEY and CDR2 is SVGEGT. This CDR3 has 13 residues. Trimming cost V 3 bases and J 3 bases, with 8 bases left between them. CDR3 DNA sequence: TGTGCCAGCAGTTATGTGACAGACTATGGCTACACCTTC. Translated: CASSYVTDYGYTF.

This clone has a single count. V is TRBV4-3 and J is TRBJ1-6, with a possible D match to TRBD1 (6 bases). The V gene lost 1 base and the J gene lost 0 bases, with 13 bases spanning the gap. The CDR3 consists of 18 residues. CDR1 is LGHNA and CDR2 is YSLEER in the germline V gene. The CDR3 DNA reads as TGCGCCAGCAGCCAAGGCCGGACAGTAAGCTCCTATAATTCACCCCTCCACTTT. Protein sequence: CASSQGRTVSSYNSPLHF.

The J gene is TRBJ2-7, the V gene TRBV18; D perhaps matches TRBD1 (5 bases). V was trimmed by 3 bases and J by 7 bases, leaving 7 bases between them. This CDR3 region has 11 residues. CDR1 is KGHSH and CDR2 is LQKENI in the germline V gene. The CDR3 region has the DNA TGTGCCAGCTCACCGGGGCTTGAGCAGTACTTC. Translated: CASSPGLEQYF. Full variable domain (outside the CDR3, taken from reference TRBV18 and TRBJ2-7): NAGVMQNPRHLVRRRGQEARLRCSPMKGHSHVYWYRQLPEEGLKFMVYLQKENIIDESGMPKERFSAEFPKEGPSILRIQQVVRGDSAAYFCASSPGLEQYFGPGTRLTVT.

This clone was recorded only once. The V gene is TRBV7-9, the J gene TRBJ2-5; D tentatively reads TRBD1 or TRBD2 (6 bases each). This CDR3 region has 14 residues. Germline V gene data show CDR1 as SEHNR and CDR2 as FQNEAQ (reference sequence). Between the trimmed V and J ends, which lost 5 bases and 1 base, there was a span of 11 bases. CDR3 amino acids: CASSRGTLQETQYF. The CDR3 DNA reads as TGTGCCAGCAGCCGGGGGACACTCCAAGAGACCCAGTACTTC.

The chain carries TRBV5-5 and TRBJ1-1; the D is unclear. Trimming removed 4 bases at V and 0 bases at J, with 22 bases between. CDR1 and CDR2 (germline): SGHKS, YYEKEE (reference sequence). The CDR3 extends over 18 amino acids. Written as DNA, the CDR3 is TGTGCCAGCAGCGAAAGACGGGGTTTACTAACCATGAACACTGAAGCTTTCTTT. Amino acids: CASSERRGLLTMNTEAFF.

This clone appeared once. The gene calls are TRBV28 and TRBJ2-1; D gene uncertain. This CDR3 has 15 amino acids. Trimming took 5 bases from V and 8 from J, leaving 19 bases between them. Per the germline V gene, CDR1 is MDHEN and CDR2 is SYDVKM. The DNA of the CDR3 is TGTGCCAGCAGTCTCAGTCCGGGTGAAGTCGATGAGCAGTTCTTC. This sequence encodes CASSLSPGEVDEQFF.

As concerns this clone: This CDR3 is also generated by other DNA sequences in the sample. The gene calls are TRBV6-4 and TRBJ1-1; D may be TRBD1 (6 bases). Germline-derived CDR1 and CDR2 are MRHNA and SNTAGT. The CDR3 length is 13 residues. V lost 0 bases and J 5 bases, leaving 7 bases between the germline ends. The CDR3 loop reads CASSDSRGTEAFF. The DNA for the CDR3 is TGTGCCAGCAGTGACTCAAGGGGGACTGAAGCTTTCTTT.

The rearrangement links TRBV4-3 to TRBJ2-1; D not resolved. This CDR3 is 16 amino acids long. The V and J ends lost 1 base and 0 bases respectively, with 10 bases between them. Germline-derived CDR1 and CDR2 are LGHNA and YSLEER. CDR3 in amino acids: CASSQVRRSSYNEQFF. CDR3 DNA: TGCGCCAGCAGCCAAGTCAGGAGAAGCTCCTACAATGAGCAGTTCTTC.

The CDR3 loop is CASSQGAGETQYF. The CDR3 DNA reads as TGTGCCAGCAGTCAGGGGGCTGGAGAGACCCAGTACTTC. This rearrangement joins TRBV5-4 to TRBJ2-5, with 8 bases identical to TRBD1. Germline CDR1 reads SGHNT; CDR2 reads YYREEE (reference sequence). V dropped 5 bases and J dropped 4; count of bases not matched to a gene: 4. CDR3 length: 13 residues.

The chain couples TRBV5-1 to TRBJ1-2, with D uncertain. This CDR3 has 13 residues. V lost 5 bases and J 6 bases, leaving 14 bases between the germline ends. Germline assignment: CDR1 SGHRS and CDR2 YFSETQ. The CDR3 sequence: CASSLWPPDGYTF. The CDR3 DNA sequence: TGCGCCAGCAGTCTTTGGCCCCCGGATGGCTACACCTTC.

DNA of the CDR3: TGTGCCAGCAGTTTTTCCCACACAGATACGCAGTATTTT. Protein: CASSFSHTDTQYF. This chain uses TRBV12-3 or TRBV12-4 with TRBJ2-3; no clear D gene. The CDR3 contains 13 residues. V was pared by 3 bases and J by 2 bases, with 6 bases between.

The rearrangement joins TRBV4-2 to TRBJ1-5; possible D gene TRBD1, 5 bases. Trimming took off 1 base at V and 5 bases at J, with 12 bases between the two ends. This CDR3 is 15 amino acids long. Germline loops: CDR1 LGHNA, CDR2 YNFKEQ. The CDR3 loop reads CASSQGVGQYQPQHF. CDR3 nucleotides: TGTGCCAGCAGCCAAGGGGTGGGGCAGTATCAGCCCCAGCATTTT.

The V and J genes are TRBV20-1 and TRBJ2-1; D ambiguous. Trimming removed 4 bases at V and 7 bases at J, with 5 bases between. CDR1 and CDR2 (germline): DFQATT, SNEGSKA (reference sequence). CDR3 length equals 10 residues. In nucleotides, the CDR3 is TGCAGTGCTACCGGGAATGAGCAGTTCTTC. This translates into CSATGNEQFF.

This sequence joins TRBV7-9 and TRBJ1-4; D is ambiguous. CDR3 size: 14 residues. Germline V CDR1 and CDR2: SEHNR, FQNEAQ (reference sequence). The germline V and J ends were trimmed by 0 bases and 8 bases, with 10 bases remaining between them. CDR3 loop: CASSLALTVEKLFF. As DNA, the CDR3 is TGTGCCAGCAGCTTAGCGCTAACCGTGGAAAAACTGTTTTTT.

CDR3 nucleotides: TGTGCCAGCAGTGAGAGAGCGGAGGGCGAGCAGTACTTC. Its translation is CASSERAEGEQYF. The gene calls are TRBV6-1 and TRBJ2-7, with a tentative D call TRBD2 (6 bases). This CDR3 is built from 13 residues. CDR1 and CDR2 (germline): MNHNS, SASEGT. V lost 3 bases to trimming and J lost 6 bases, with 12 bases between them.